This is a list of T cell receptor beta chains from one sample in a study of response to subunit inactivated influenza vaccine. TCRdb re-called the RT-PCR reads with MiXCR, one entry per CDR3 protein. The sample lists a few hundred thousand distinct CDR3 sequences, roughly 15% occurring once. The starting material was PBMCs from blood, obtained roughly 12 days after vaccination. Source of these receptors: a man aged 50 or older who received an inactivated influenza vaccine. CDR3s leave out the opening cysteine and the closing phenylalanine or tryptophan.

>TRBJ2-1|TRBV7-9
ASSYRTSGSSEQF
>TRBJ2-1|TRBV3-1
ASSQGWTSGGVDEQF
>TRBJ2-1|TRBV5-1
ASSLNRGSYNEQF
>TRBJ2-3|TRBV3-1
ASRTSAGTDTQY
>TRBJ1-6|TRBV7-9
ASSLEVRSSPLH
>TRBJ2-5|TRBV14
ASSYRTGNGVTQY
>TRBJ2-2|TRBV7-2
ASNHGPGELF
>TRBJ1-1|TRBV15
ATSKSPGGWDTEAF
>TRBJ2-1|TRBV29-1
SVTRTSGNEQF
>TRBJ1-5|TRBV6-1
ASSTGTASYSNQPQH
>TRBJ1-4|TRBV12-3/TRBV12-4
ASRPGGLANEKLF
>TRBJ1-2|TRBV5-1
ASSLEQGIDGYT
>TRBJ2-2|TRBV5-1
ASSLASRAQNTGELF
>TRBJ2-3|TRBV6-2/TRBV6-3
ASSPQGLITDTQY
>TRBJ2-3|TRBV20-1
SASGRGSTDTQY
>TRBJ1-2|TRBV6-1
ASILTTGGGGYT
>TRBJ1-1|TRBV29-1
SVAKGLSREAF
>TRBJ2-3|TRBV2
ASRGQLSSDTQY
>TRBJ2-5|TRBV7-6
ASSYHSTQY
>TRBJ2-7|TRBV9
ASSAKTGGGSYEQY
>TRBJ2-3|TRBV6-1
ASRALAIRDTQY
>TRBJ2-5|TRBV5-1
ASSSTSGQETQY
>TRBJ2-7|TRBV7-9
ASSLEAGNEQY
>TRBJ2-1|TRBV29-1
SVGRDEQF
>TRBJ2-4|TRBV12-3/TRBV12-4
ASRFRSGSLAKNIQY
>TRBJ2-3|TRBV4-1
ASSQDGTGGADTQY
>TRBJ1-5|TRBV7-9
ASSLAFGAYSNQPQH
>TRBJ2-3|TRBV24-1
ATSVGGLAGDTQY
>TRBJ1-6|TRBV10-3
AISEPRTGGDSPLH
>TRBJ2-3|TRBV28
ASSSGGRQTQY
>TRBJ2-3|TRBV6-4
ASSESAGGLNTQY
>TRBJ2-1|TRBV6-1
ASSERSGGFKEQF
>TRBJ2-1|TRBV7-6
ASSLGLGPNEQF
>TRBJ1-1|TRBV2
ASSERPPDTEAF
>TRBJ2-7|TRBV28
ASSLYWTSGTSNEQY
>TRBJ2-1|TRBV11-3
ASSSGVAGVHEQF
>TRBJ1-1|TRBV5-5
ASSLESGDTRTKGEDF
>TRBJ2-1|TRBV15
ATSGLAFNEQF
>TRBJ2-7|TRBV6-2/TRBV6-3
ATTIRDGSSYEQY
>TRBJ2-2|TRBV20-1
SARVPGDGELF
>TRBJ2-3|TRBV5-1
ASSLVGLADTDTQY
>TRBJ2-1|TRBV5-1
ASSFQPLAGGLNGQF
>TRBJ2-1|TRBV29-1
SVFVLYNEQF
>TRBJ1-3|TRBV28
ASSPSGVNTIY
>TRBJ2-2|TRBV29-1
SVESDTGELF
>TRBJ1-2|TRBV5-1
ASSVSGGSNYGYT
>TRBJ2-2|TRBV5-1
ASSRTVTNTGELF
>TRBJ2-5|TRBV12-3/TRBV12-4
ASKRTGQETQY
>TRBJ2-7|TRBV2
ASSYGLVSYEQY
>TRBJ1-1|TRBV30
AWSVFPMNTEAF
>TRBJ2-7|TRBV4-3
ASSQDSTGRSYEQY